This TCR beta chain was sequenced for a study of shared clonotypes between healthy human individuals. About the study: Contributing individuals were two females and three males aged 18 to 49. Per donor, three plates held CD4 naive cells, three held CD4 memory, two held CD8 naive and one held CD8 memory.

Notes on the study in general: Naive CD4 clonotype sharing across several donors was about 5%.

Of note for this clone: The antigen remains unidentified.

Germline assignment: CDR1 KGHSH and CDR2 LQKENI. CDR3 length: 10 residues. The germline V and J ends were trimmed by 4 bases and 8 bases, with 3 bases remaining between them. Several immunoSEQ plates held equal portions of the genomic DNA taken from each subset. The method was immunoSEQ multiplex PCR; TCRdb's version includes in-frame clones alone and lacks a portion of them. The profile covers around 940,000 clones, with approximately 80% appearing a single time and nearly 1.5% taken by the ten largest. The sequence was collected from a man aged 18 to 29 in good health. The material sequenced was memory CD4+ T cells sorted from blood. Subset specified: CD45RA-negative fraction. This chain joins TRBV18 and TRBJ2-1, with no clear D. CDR3 nucleotide sequence: TGTGCCAGCTCACATGATGAGCAGTTCTTC. Translated, it gives CASSHDEQFF.